The 8 T cell receptor beta chains in this list originate from one sample, sequenced in a study of blood T cell repertoires in COVID-19. Only in-frame clones appear in the TCRdb table, and some are missing; sequencing was by immunoSEQ multiplex PCR. The sample has a few hundred thousand clones, approximately 86% seen once. Sample: peripheral blood. The receptors come from a woman aged 45-65 years who had recovered from COVID-19.

This chain links TRBV3-1 (or the pseudogene TRBV3-2) with TRBJ2-5, with TRBD2 identical over 8 bases. This CDR3 is built from 13 residues. Germline CDR1 reads LGHDT; CDR2 reads YNNKEL (reference sequence). Trimming at V came to 7 bases and at J to 5 bases, leaving 6 bases not matched to a gene. The CDR3 loop reads CASTLRGGETQYF. CDR3 bases: TGTGCCAGCACCCTTCGGGGGGGTGAGACCCAGTACTTC.

This clone was counted at least ten times. This CDR3 is CATKPTGGSYGYTF. For the CDR3, the DNA is TGTGCCACCAAGCCCACAGGGGGGTCATATGGCTACACCTTC. The V and J genes are TRBV6-5 and TRBJ1-2; TRBD1 matches 8 bases. CDR1 and CDR2 from the germline V gene are MNHEY and SVGAGI. The CDR3 is 14 residues long. The J segment lost 5 bases and the V segment lost 10 bases, leaving 12 bases of the junction unmatched.

The chain joins TRBV18 to TRBJ2-7; TRBD1 matches at 8 bases. There are 16 residues in the CDR3. V was clipped by 2 bases and J by 1 base; unmatched bases: 7. Germline assignment: CDR1 KGHSH and CDR2 LQKENI. CDR3 sequence reads: CASSPSQQGGSYEQYF. Here the CDR3 DNA reads TGTGCCAGCTCACCATCTCAACAGGGGGGATCCTACGAGCAGTACTTC. Combining the CDR3 with reference TRBV18 and TRBJ2-7 gives the whole variable domain NAGVMQNPRHLVRRRGQEARLRCSPMKGHSHVYWYRQLPEEGLKFMVYLQKENIIDESGMPKERFSAEFPKEGPSILRIQQVVRGDSAAYFCASSPSQQGGSYEQYFGPGTRLTVT.

This clone has a single count. The chain couples TRBV14 to TRBJ2-2; weak D call: TRBD2 (6 bases). This CDR3 region has 13 residues. Germline lookup yields CDR1 SGHDN and CDR2 FVKESK. V was trimmed by 4 bases and J by 7 bases, leaving 10 bases between them. DNA of the CDR3: TGTGCCAGCAGCCCGGAGGGATACGGGGAGCTGTTTTTT. Translation gives CASSPEGYGELFF.

This chain uses TRBV28 with TRBJ2-5; D unresolved. Germline-derived CDR1 and CDR2 are MDHEN and SYDVKM. V was shortened by 5 bases and J by 5 bases, with 12 bases between the two germline ends. The CDR3 totals 13 residues. The CDR3 nucleotides read TGTGCCAGCAGTCCACAGACCCGGGAGACCCAGTACTTC. Translating it yields CASSPQTRETQYF.

This rearrangement joins TRBV27 to TRBJ1-5; 7 bases align to TRBD1. J was trimmed by 4 bases and V by 6 bases; bases with no gene match: 6. CDR3 length: 14 amino acids. In germline, CDR1 is MNHEY, CDR2 SMNVEV (reference sequence). Here the CDR3 reads CASRHRGLNQPQHF. In DNA form, the CDR3 reads TGTGCCAGCAGGCACAGGGGTTTAAATCAGCCCCAGCATTTT.

This clone has only a few counts. The rearrangement uses TRBV30 and TRBJ1-6, with TRBD1 as a possible D gene (5 bases). V lost 1 base and J 6 bases, leaving 13 bases between the germline ends. The germline V gene encodes CDR1 GTSNPN and CDR2 SVGIG (reference sequence). The CDR3 has 15 amino acids. CDR3 residues: CAWSDQTVSNSPLHF. The CDR3 DNA is TGTGCCTGGAGTGATCAGACAGTCAGTAATTCACCCCTCCACTTT.

In its sample, this clone was seen once. The gene calls are TRBV18 and TRBJ1-6, with D possibly being TRBD1 (5 bases). Between the trimmed V and J ends, which lost 1 base and 8 bases, there was a span of 9 bases. The CDR3 sequence is 14 residues long. Germline V CDR1 and CDR2: KGHSH, LQKENI. The CDR3 protein is CASSPQGRHSPLHF. The CDR3 bases are TGTGCCAGCTCACCACAGGGGCGGCATTCACCCCTCCACTTT.